Below, 20 T cell receptor beta chains from the same sample are listed, as sequenced in a study of cytomegalovirus exposure and HLA in healthy donors. The PCR used 60 Vbeta and 13 Jbeta primers. TCRdb's copy holds only in-frame clones and misses some; the assay was immunoSEQ multiplex PCR. The repertoire includes 95,000 to 150,000 clones, about 73% of them detected once, and about 7.9% sits in the top ten. The sample taken for sequencing was PBMCs. The source is a woman in her thirties or forties in good health and CMV-seropositive.

The V and J genes are TRBV7-8 and TRBJ2-3; perhaps TRBD1 as D (5 bases). The CDR3 totals 14 residues. Trimming left V 0 bases short and J 8 bases short, with 12 bases between. The germline CDR1 and CDR2 sequences are SGHVS and FQNEAQ. This chain's CDR3 is CASSLASGAGTQYF. The CDR3 nucleotides are TGTGCCAGCAGCTTAGCCAGTGGGGCCGGTACGCAGTATTTT. Full variable domain (outside the CDR3, taken from reference TRBV7-8 and TRBJ2-3): GAGVSQSPRYKVAKRGQDVALRCDPISGHVSLFWYQQALGQGPEFLTYFQNEAQLDKSGLPSDRFFAERPEGSVSTLKIQRTQQEDSAVYLCASSLASGAGTQYFGPGTRLTVL.

The chain joins TRBV29-1 to TRBJ2-2, with D perhaps TRBD2 (6 bases). The CDR3 length is 14 residues. CDR1 and CDR2 (germline): SQVTM, ANQGSEA. The ends were cut back, 4 bases at V and 0 bases at J, with 9 bases in the middle. CDR3 in DNA: TGCAGCGTTGGATCTAGCGCGAACACCGGGGAGCTGTTTTTT. Encoded protein: CSVGSSANTGELFF.

CDR3 DNA sequence: TGCGCCAGCAGCGATGAGGCGCGGGGCGTGGGGGAGCTGTTTTTT. Its translation: CASSDEARGVGELFF. This rearrangement joins TRBV5-1 to TRBJ2-2; D perhaps matches TRBD2 (6 bases). The V gene's germline CDR1 is SGHRS and CDR2 YFSETQ. V was cut by 4 bases and J by 8 bases, with 18 bases left in between. The length of the CDR3 is 15 residues.

This chain joins TRBV18 and TRBJ2-2; 7 nucleotides agree with TRBD1. The CDR3 consists of 14 residues. Unmatched junction bases numbered 2, after V lost 2 bases and J lost 5 bases. Per the germline V gene, CDR1 is KGHSH and CDR2 is LQKENI. The CDR3 DNA reads TGTGCCAGCTCACCAGGGACAGAGACCGGGGAGCTGTTTTTT. Translation: CASSPGTETGELFF.

The genes are TRBV27 and TRBJ1-5; 7 positions agree with TRBD1. Germline CDR1 MNHEY, CDR2 SMNVEV (reference sequence). CDR3 size: 13 residues. V shed 8 bases and J 5 bases; nucleotides not matched to a gene: 6. CDR3 amino acids: CASAIDRDQPQHF. CDR3 sequence (DNA): TGTGCCAGCGCAATAGACAGGGATCAGCCCCAGCATTTT.

V gene TRBV7-9 combines with J gene TRBJ1-1; D is possibly TRBD1 (5 bases). In germline, CDR1 is SEHNR, CDR2 FQNEAQ (reference sequence). CDR3 length: 13 amino acids. The V gene lost 3 bases and the J gene lost 11 bases, with 16 bases spanning the gap. CDR3 amino acids: CASSFPDSLVAFF. DNA for the CDR3: TGTGCCAGCAGCTTCCCTGACAGTCTGGTGGCTTTCTTT.

This clone was found once. V usage is TRBV5-1 and J usage is TRBJ1-2, with 9 bases matching TRBD1. Looked up from germline, CDR1 is SGHRS and CDR2 is YFSETQ. The CDR3 spans 15 residues. V was pared by 3 bases and J by 3 bases, with 6 bases of the junction left unmatched. CDR3 DNA: TGCGCCAGCAGCTCCCTACGGACAGGGGACTATGGCTACACCTTC. Translation gives CASSSLRTGDYGYTF.

The CDR3 coding sequence is TGCGCCAACCTAGAGGTGATAGCGGCCGGGGAGCTGTTTTTT. Amino acids: CANLEVIAAGELFF. The chain links TRBV10-1 to TRBJ2-2; weak D call: TRBD2 (6 bases). Trimming took 10 bases from V and 6 from J, leaving 18 bases between them. The CDR3 is 14 amino acids. Germline assignment: CDR1 WNHNN and CDR2 SYGVQD (reference sequence).

The chain carries TRBV7-2 and TRBJ2-7; D not certain. The CDR3 covers 15 residues. From germline, CDR1 is SGHTA and CDR2 FQGNSA. The V and J ends lost 1 base and 1 base respectively, with 11 bases between them. The CDR3 nucleotides are TGTGCCAGCAGCTTAGTAGATAGCTGGTCCTACGAGCAGTACTTC. Encoded protein: CASSLVDSWSYEQYF.

The rearrangement uses TRBV9 and TRBJ1-1, with TRBD1 as a possible D gene (5 bases). Trimming left V 5 bases short and J 2 bases short, with 10 bases between. The CDR3 consists of 13 residues. Germline V lookup: CDR1 SGDLS, CDR2 YYNGEE. As DNA, the CDR3 is TGTGCCAGCAGTGTGCAGGGCAACACTGAAGCTTTCTTT. Translation gives CASSVQGNTEAFF.

The rearrangement joins TRBV11-3 to TRBJ1-1; TRBD1 aligns across 7 bases. The CDR3 is 11 residues long. The junction had 2 bases not matched to a gene; V was cut back by 5 bases and J by 8 bases. In germline, CDR1 is SGHNT, CDR2 YENEEA. The CDR3, as DNA: TGTGCCAGCAGCGCAGGGGGAGAAGCTTTCTTT. As protein: CASSAGGEAFF.

The chain uses TRBV7-9 and TRBJ1-5; 9 nucleotides match TRBD1. Germline trimming cut 1 base from V and 3 bases from J; bases unmatched to any gene: 10. Germline V gene lookup returns CDR1 SEHNR and CDR2 FQNEAQ (reference sequence). This CDR3 is built from 18 residues. CDR3 region: CASSLEWGDRAYNQPQHF. The DNA for the CDR3 is TGTGCCAGCAGCTTAGAGTGGGGGGACAGGGCTTACAATCAGCCCCAGCATTTT.

The gene calls are TRBV7-2 and TRBJ2-1; 13 bases fit TRBD2. V shed 5 bases and J 5 bases; nucleotides not matched to a gene: 3. Germline V lookup: CDR1 SGHTA, CDR2 FQGNSA. This CDR3 is built from 15 residues. In DNA form, the CDR3 reads TGTGCCAGCAGCCCGGGACTAGCGGGGAACAATGAGCAGTTCTTC. This encodes CASSPGLAGNNEQFF.

V and J are TRBV7-9 and TRBJ2-1; D is undetermined. CDR1 is SEHNR and CDR2 is FQNEAQ in the germline V gene (reference sequence). The V and J ends lost 5 bases and 3 bases respectively, with 14 bases between them. CDR3 length equals 15 residues. The CDR3 reads CASSATLYFYNEQFF. CDR3 coding DNA: TGTGCCAGCAGCGCCACACTATACTTCTACAATGAGCAGTTCTTC.

The chain recombines TRBV5-4 with TRBJ2-1; 15 nucleotides align to TRBD2. V lost 1 base and J lost 15; bases outside the gene matches: 11. Germline V CDR1 and CDR2: SGHNT, YYREEE (reference sequence). The length of the CDR3 is 16 residues. CDR3 residues: CASSLSGTSGGLRAFF. DNA for the CDR3: TGTGCCAGCAGCTTGTCAGGGACTAGCGGGGGGCTTAGGGCGTTCTTC.

V gene TRBV7-9 combines with J gene TRBJ1-2; tentative D call: TRBD1 (5 bases). The CDR3 length is 12 residues. Deletions cut 5 bases from V and 4 bases from J, with 8 bases between. CDR1 is SEHNR, CDR2 FQNEAQ, per germline (reference sequence). As DNA, the CDR3 is TGTGCCAGCAGCACCGACAGCTATGGCTACACCTTC. It is translated as CASSTDSYGYTF.

In its sample, this clone was seen a few times. V is TRBV19 and J is TRBJ1-4; 7 bases match TRBD1. V trimming: 7 bases; J trimming: 3 bases; junction bases outside the gene matches: 5. This CDR3 spans 14 amino acids. Looked up from germline, CDR1 is LNHDA and CDR2 is SQIVND (reference sequence). This CDR3 reads CASTPTGSNEKLFF. In nucleotides, the CDR3 is TGTGCCAGTACCCCGACAGGGTCTAATGAAAAACTGTTTTTT.

This rearrangement joins TRBV2 to TRBJ1-2; D remains unclear. Trimming shortened V by 4 bases and J by 5 bases, and 8 bases separated the two germline ends. CDR1 is SNHLY, CDR2 FYNNEI, per germline. The CDR3 contains 12 residues. The CDR3 coding sequence is TGTGCCAGCAGTGTGGAGACTTATGGCTACACCTTC. The encoded protein is CASSVETYGYTF.

The chain links TRBV19 to TRBJ1-1; the match to TRBD1 covers 7 bases. Germline assignment: CDR1 LNHDA and CDR2 SQIVND (reference sequence). This CDR3 region has 13 residues. The V gene end was trimmed by 8 bases and the J gene end by 0 bases; junction bases not matched to a gene: 3. CDR3 nucleotides: TGTGCCAGTCGGGACAGTGTGAACACTGAAGCTTTCTTT. Its translation: CASRDSVNTEAFF.

The chain is built from TRBV6-5 and TRBJ2-5; D is unresolved. This CDR3 comprises 15 residues. The germline V gene has CDR1 MNHEY and CDR2 SVGAGI. Trimming took off 8 bases at V and 0 bases at J, with 16 bases between the two ends. The CDR3 bases are TGTGCCAGCCAATTAGGAGTTCGGGACCAAGAGACCCAGTACTTC. As protein: CASQLGVRDQETQYF.